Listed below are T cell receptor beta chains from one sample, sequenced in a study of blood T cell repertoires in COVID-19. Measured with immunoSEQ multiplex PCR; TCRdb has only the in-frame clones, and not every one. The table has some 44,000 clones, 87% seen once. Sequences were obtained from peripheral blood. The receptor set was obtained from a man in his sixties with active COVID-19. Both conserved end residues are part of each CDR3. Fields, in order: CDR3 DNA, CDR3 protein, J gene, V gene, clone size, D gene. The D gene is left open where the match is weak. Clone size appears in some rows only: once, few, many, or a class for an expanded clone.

CDR3 DNA: TGTGCCAGCAGTCTCCTCTACGGGCCTGGAGGGGGAAACACCATATATTTT
CDR3 protein: CASSLLYGPGGGNTIYF
J gene: TRBJ1-3
V gene: TRBV28
clone size: -
D gene: -

CDR3 DNA: TGTGCCAGCAGCGTAGGTTACTCAAGGGAGTACAATGAGCAGTTCTTC
CDR3 protein: CASSVGYSREYNEQFF
J gene: TRBJ2-1
V gene: TRBV9
clone size: -
D gene: -

CDR3 DNA: TGCGCCAGCAGCCAAACAGGGGATTCACCCCTCCACTTT
CDR3 protein: CASSQTGDSPLHF
J gene: TRBJ1-6
V gene: TRBV4-1
clone size: -
D gene: TRBD1

CDR3 DNA: TGTGCCAGCAGTTACCTAGCGGGGAGAAATGAGCAGTTCTTC
CDR3 protein: CASSYLAGRNEQFF
J gene: TRBJ2-1
V gene: TRBV6-6
clone size: -
D gene: TRBD2

CDR3 DNA: TGCGCCAGCAGCTCTTCGGCGGAAACGAACACCGGGGAGCTGTTTTTT
CDR3 protein: CASSSSAETNTGELFF
J gene: TRBJ2-2
V gene: TRBV5-1
clone size: -
D gene: -

CDR3 DNA: TGTGCCACCAGTGATGTCCAGGGTTACGAGCAGTACTTC
CDR3 protein: CATSDVQGYEQYF
J gene: TRBJ2-7
V gene: TRBV24-1
clone size: -
D gene: -

CDR3 DNA: TGTGCCAGCAGTTGGGGACAGATGTCTGGGGCCAACGTCCTGACTTTC
CDR3 protein: CASSWGQMSGANVLTF
J gene: TRBJ2-6
V gene: TRBV6-5
clone size: -
D gene: TRBD1

CDR3 DNA: TGTGCCAGCAGTCAGCGGACTAGCGGGGGGACGAGGGAGACCCAGTACTTC
CDR3 protein: CASSQRTSGGTRETQYF
J gene: TRBJ2-5
V gene: TRBV6-2/TRBV6-3
clone size: -
D gene: TRBD2

CDR3 DNA: TGTGCCAGTAGTATCAGGGGATCCGGAAACACCATATATTTT
CDR3 protein: CASSIRGSGNTIYF
J gene: TRBJ1-3
V gene: TRBV19
clone size: -
D gene: -

CDR3 DNA: TGTGCCAGCAGGGCCCGACTAGCGGCCAAAAACATTCAGTACTTC
CDR3 protein: CASRARLAAKNIQYF
J gene: TRBJ2-4
V gene: TRBV2
clone size: few
D gene: TRBD2